These 10 T cell receptor beta chains share one sample of origin, sequenced in a study of persistence of HIV-infected CD4 T cells. This was the immunoSEQ version 4 assay in survey mode. Produced via immunoSEQ multiplex PCR; TCRdb's table is partial and in-frame only. The sample consists of more than 30,000 clones, around 80% of them appearing once. Their specific antigens are unknown. Stimulation used 8.5 to 10 ug/mL lysate from CMV-infected fibroblasts. Memory cells lacking CD40L and CD69 with high CD45RO were sorted. This material consisted of CD4+ T cells sorted from PBMCs after 18-hour stimulation, taken from a patient who received antiretroviral therapy. These receptors all stem from an adult man with HIV who was CMV-seropositive.

The V and J genes are TRBV12-3 or TRBV12-4 and TRBJ2-1; D is tentatively TRBD1 or TRBD2 (6 bases each). With 5 bases removed from V and 7 bases from J, the gap between germline ends came to 12 bases. The CDR3 contains 13 residues. The CDR3 bases are TGTGCCAGCAGTGGGGGGCGGTGGAATGAGCAGTTCTTC. Translated, it gives CASSGGRWNEQFF.

The CDR3 is CASSLVGINYGYTF. The CDR3 DNA sequence: TGTGCCAGCAGCTTGGTCGGGATTAACTATGGCTACACCTTC. The V call is TRBV5-6, the J call TRBJ1-2; no clear D. The germline CDR1 and CDR2 sequences are SGHDT and YYEEEE. Trimming pared 0 bases from V and 1 base from J, leaving 7 bases between. The CDR3 covers 14 residues.

The chain uses TRBV24-1 and TRBJ2-7; 7 nucleotides line up with TRBD1. The CDR3 sequence is 16 residues long. Germline CDR1 and CDR2: KGHDR and SFDVKD. Losses at the gene ends were 0 bases for V and 0 bases for J; bases not matched to a gene: 4. The CDR3 sequence: CATSDLKGDSSYEQYF. Here the CDR3 DNA reads TGTGCCACCAGTGATTTGAAGGGGGACAGCTCCTACGAGCAGTACTTC.

This rearrangement joins TRBV5-4 to TRBJ2-2; D is uncertain. V dropped 0 bases and J dropped 6 bases, with 12 bases sitting between them. The CDR3 extends over 15 amino acids. Germline values: CDR1 SGHNT, CDR2 YYREEE (reference sequence). CDR3 bases: TGTGCCAGCAGCTTGGAAAAGGGTATGGCCGGGGAGCTGTTTTTT. It is translated as CASSLEKGMAGELFF.

The chain uses TRBV10-3 and TRBJ1-1, with D perhaps matching TRBD1 (5 bases). Deletions cut 0 bases from V and 0 bases from J, with 5 bases between. CDR3 length: 14 residues. CDR1 and CDR2 from the germline V gene are ENHRY and SYGVKD. The CDR3 region has the DNA TGTGCCATCAGTGAGTCGACAGTGAACACTGAAGCTTTCTTT. Encoded protein: CAISESTVNTEAFF.

In this sample, this clone turned up once. The rearrangement joins TRBV28 to TRBJ1-5; no firm D call. Germline values: CDR1 MDHEN, CDR2 SYDVKM. Between the trimmed V and J ends, which lost 3 bases and 1 base, there was a span of 7 bases. The CDR3 totals 14 residues. CDR3 coding DNA: TGTGCCAGCAGTTTGGAGGGAAGCAATCAGCCCCAGCATTTT. Translation: CASSLEGSNQPQHF.

This chain uses TRBV3-1 (or the pseudogene TRBV3-2) with TRBJ1-6; D gene uncertain. The CDR3 has 14 residues. CDR1 and CDR2 from the germline V gene are LGHDT and YNNKEL (reference sequence). The V end lost 0 bases, the J end lost 7 bases, and 7 bases lay between the germline ends. CDR3 in DNA: TGTGCCAGCAGCCAAGATGGCGGCAATTCACCCCTCCACTTT. Encoded protein: CASSQDGGNSPLHF.

This rearrangement joins TRBV19 to TRBJ1-5; D is undetermined. The CDR3 consists of 13 residues. V was cut by 5 bases and J by 8 bases, with 13 bases left in between. CDR1 is LNHDA and CDR2 is SQIVND in the germline V gene (reference sequence). The CDR3 is CASSLGTGKPQHF. In DNA form, the CDR3 reads TGTGCCAGTAGTCTCGGTACGGGTAAGCCCCAGCATTTT.

Worth noting for this clone: Its ends do not fully match the called genes, so a read error is possible. The chain has TRBV19 and TRBJ1-5, with 8 positions matching TRBD1. The CDR3 has 15 amino acids. Germline V lookup: CDR1 LNHDA, CDR2 SQIVND (reference sequence). In DNA, the CDR3 is TGTGCCAGTAGAATAGGACAGGGAGGAAATCAGCCCCAGCATTTT. Its translation: CASRIGQGGNQPQHF. Filled out from reference TRBV19 and TRBJ1-5, the complete variable domain reads DGGITQSPKYLFRKEGQNVTLSCEQNLNHDAMYWYRQDPGQGLRLIYYSQIVNDFQKGDIAEGYSVSREKKESFPLTVTSAQKNPTAFYLCASRIGQGGNQPQHFGDGTRLSIL.

This clone appeared a single time. CDR3 sequence: CAWSVRGLAGIDTQYF. Here the CDR3 DNA reads TGTGCCTGGAGTGTACGGGGACTAGCGGGGATAGATACGCAGTATTTT. The V and J genes are TRBV30 and TRBJ2-3, with TRBD2 matching 13 bases. The V gene end was trimmed by 0 bases and the J gene end by 5 bases; junction bases not matched to a gene: 5. The CDR3 has 16 amino acids. The germline gives CDR1 GTSNPN, CDR2 SVGIG (reference sequence).